The 4 T cell receptor beta chains given below trace back to one sample, sequenced in a study of T cell responses to AZD1222 COVID-19 vaccine. TCRdb keeps only in-frame clones here, not all; method: immunoSEQ multiplex PCR. The table lists about 130,000 clones, roughly 87% of them singletons. The source material was peripheral blood, sampled 28 days after the second AZD1222 dose. These receptors all stem from an adult who received the AZD1222 COVID-19 vaccine.

This rearrangement joins TRBV7-8 to TRBJ1-2; no definite D call. The V end lost 5 bases, the J end lost 4 bases, and 14 bases lay between the germline ends. The CDR3 spans 14 residues. Per the germline V gene, CDR1 is SGHVS and CDR2 is FQNEAQ. DNA for the CDR3: TGTGCCAGCAGCCCCCAGGAGAGTGCCTATGGCTACACCTTC. This codes for CASSPQESAYGYTF.

The chain is built from TRBV15 and TRBJ2-1; 9 bases map to TRBD2. This CDR3 spans 16 amino acids. Trimming took 5 bases from V and 7 from J; bases not matched to a gene: 12. The germline CDR1 and CDR2 sequences are LNHNV and YYDKDF (reference sequence). The CDR3 DNA reads as TGTGCCACCAGCGGGTGGCGCGGGGGGGCGAATAATGAGCAGTTCTTC. The encoded protein is CATSGWRGGANNEQFF.

The chain recombines TRBV2 with TRBJ2-7; D gene ambiguous. This CDR3 has 12 amino acids. Trimming cost V 8 bases and J 9 bases, with 17 bases left between them. Germline V gene lookup returns CDR1 SNHLY and CDR2 FYNNEI. In DNA, the CDR3 is TGTGCCAGCGCCCTACAAGGCCACGGGCAGTACTTC. Translation gives CASALQGHGQYF.

This chain joins TRBV2 and TRBJ2-1; D is ambiguous. Germline V gene data show CDR1 as SNHLY and CDR2 as FYNNEI. The CDR3 has 11 amino acids. V lost 6 bases and J 8 bases, leaving 8 bases between the germline ends. The CDR3 bases are TGTGCCAGCAGCTACGTTGATGAGCAGTTCTTC. Amino acids: CASSYVDEQFF.